The 16 T cell receptor beta chains below all came from one sample that was sequenced in a study of T-cell reconstitution after alpha-beta-depleted transplantation in children. This sample's TCRbeta library carried unique molecular identifier barcodes. Via MiXCR, TCRdb re-called the PCR reads, giving one row per CDR3 protein. The sample shows 200,000 or so distinct CDR3 sequences, roughly 6% of them seen only once. Sequenced here: PBMCs, sampled before TCRalphabeta/CD19-depleted stem cell transplant. The receptor set was obtained from a girl under two years old with combined immunodeficiency, due to receive a stem cell transplant.

This clonotype came up many times. V usage is TRBV5-4 and J usage is TRBJ2-1; D ambiguous. The ends were cut back, 0 bases at V and 3 bases at J, with 10 bases in the middle. Germline CDR1 is SGHNT and CDR2 is YYREEE (reference sequence). The CDR3 totals 15 residues. The CDR3 here is CASSLVGILYNEQFF. CDR3 DNA sequence: TGTGCCAGCAGCTTGGTCGGCATTCTCTACAATGAGCAGTTCTTC. The full variable domain, its missing parts supplied by reference TRBV5-4 and TRBJ2-1, is ETGVTQSPTHLIKTRGQQVTLRCSSQSGHNTVSWYQQALGQGPQFIFQYYREEENGRGNFPPRFSGLQFPNYSSELNVNALELDDSALYLCASSLVGILYNEQFFGPGTRLTVL.

Ten or more counts support this clonotype. The CDR3 region has the DNA TGTGCCACCAGTGATGTGGGGGTAGAGACCCAGTACTTC. The encoded protein is CATSDVGVETQYF. The genes are TRBV24-1 and TRBJ2-5; D may match TRBD1 or TRBD2 (5 bases each). Germline CDR1 is KGHDR and CDR2 is SFDVKD. This CDR3 has 13 amino acids. The germline V and J ends were trimmed by 3 bases and 4 bases, with 8 bases remaining between them.

V is TRBV20-1 and J is TRBJ2-7; tentatively, D is TRBD2 (6 bases). Germline CDR1 and CDR2: DFQATT and SNEGSKA (reference sequence). Trimming removed 4 bases at V and 6 bases at J, with 22 bases between. CDR3 length equals 15 residues. DNA for the CDR3: TGCAGTGCTATGTACTACAGTGTAGCGGCGCGCGAGCAGTACTTC. Protein product: CSAMYYSVAAREQYF.

Notes on this clonotype: One base away lies a much larger clone, so this may be a sequencing read error. The V and J genes are TRBV11-1 and TRBJ2-3; TRBD2 might be the D (5 bases). This CDR3 spans 13 amino acids. V lost 4 bases to trimming and J lost 9 bases, with 14 bases between them. The germline V gene encodes CDR1 SGHAT and CDR2 FQDESV (reference sequence). The chain's CDR3 is CASSSTRRHTQYF. CDR3 DNA sequence: TGTGCCAGCAGCTCTACCAGGAGGCACACGCAGTATTTT.

There are many counts of this clonotype. The chain links TRBV4-1 to TRBJ2-1; D is unclear. The CDR3 covers 11 residues. Germline CDR1 MGHRA, CDR2 YSYEKL. V was trimmed by 3 bases and J by 5 bases, leaving 2 bases between them. As DNA, the CDR3 is TGCGCCAGCAGCCACAACAATGAGCAGTTCTTC. Translated: CASSHNNEQFF.

In its sample, this clonotype was seen many times. The chain links TRBV3-1 to TRBJ2-5; D is undetermined. The germline CDR1 and CDR2 sequences are LGHDT and YNNKEL (reference sequence). The CDR3 extends over 10 amino acids. Trimming removed 6 bases at V and 5 bases at J, with 4 bases between. The CDR3, as DNA: TGTGCCAGCAGTATGGAGACCCAGTACTTC. It encodes CASSMETQYF.

This clonotype was picked up many times. This sequence joins TRBV5-1 and TRBJ2-7; 8 bases align to TRBD2. V was pared by 1 base and J by 6 bases, with 6 bases of the junction left unmatched. Germline V lookup: CDR1 SGHRS, CDR2 YFSETQ. The CDR3 runs 14 residues. CDR3 sequence (DNA): TGCGCCAGCAGCTTGCAAGGACTAGCTTCCGAGCAGTACTTC. Its translation: CASSLQGLASEQYF.

This clonotype showed up many times. V and J are TRBV29-1 and TRBJ2-1; D is possibly TRBD2 (5 bases). Trimming removed 6 bases from V and 7 bases from J, with 13 bases in between. This CDR3 contains 12 residues. Germline V gene lookup returns CDR1 SQVTM and CDR2 ANQGSEA. CDR3 in DNA: TGCAGCGTGGACCAACGAGGGAATGAGCAGTTCTTC. This encodes CSVDQRGNEQFF.

A few counts support this clonotype. This chain joins TRBV4-3 and TRBJ2-1; D gene unclear. The CDR3 contains 15 residues. Germline V gene lookup returns CDR1 LGHNA and CDR2 YSLEER. The V end was cut by 0 bases, the J end by 4 bases, with 10 bases between. CDR3 bases: TGCGCCAGCAGCCAAGATCTCGAATCTTACAATGAGCAGTTCTTC. It encodes CASSQDLESYNEQFF.

In this sample, this clonotype turned up many times. The chain carries TRBV29-1 and TRBJ2-7; TRBD2 matches at 9 bases. CDR3 size: 14 residues. J lost 2 bases, V lost 4 bases, and 6 bases had no gene match. Germline CDR1 and CDR2: SQVTM and ANQGSEA. CDR3 nucleotides: TGCAGCGTTGGAGGCGGGAGGGGAACCTACGAGCAGTACTTC. Its translation: CSVGGGRGTYEQYF.

The chain is built from TRBV15 and TRBJ2-3; the D gene could be TRBD1 or TRBD2 (5 bases each). CDR1 is LNHNV, CDR2 YYDKDF, per germline (reference sequence). The CDR3 contains 12 residues. V gave up 5 bases and J gave up 7 bases, with 10 bases separating them. The CDR3 sequence is CATSGTDNTQYF. CDR3 sequence (DNA): TGTGCCACCAGCGGGACGGATAATACGCAGTATTTT.

This clonotype occurred many times. The chain combines TRBV7-2 with TRBJ2-7, with TRBD1 identical over 9 bases. Looked up from germline, CDR1 is SGHTA and CDR2 is FQGNSA. The CDR3 runs 14 residues. The V segment lost 8 bases and the J segment 3 bases; nucleotides outside the gene matches: 8. The CDR3 here is CASGSGQGYYEQYF. CDR3 sequence (DNA): TGTGCCAGCGGCTCCGGACAGGGGTACTACGAGCAGTACTTC.

This clonotype showed up many times. The chain employs TRBV29-1 and TRBJ1-1, with D maybe TRBD1 (5 bases). The CDR3 totals 15 residues. V lost 6 bases and J lost 0, with 17 bases in between. Per germline, CDR1 SQVTM and CDR2 ANQGSEA. The CDR3 DNA follows: TGCAGCGTAGTCGGGGACCGCGACATGAACACTGAAGCTTTCTTT. Its protein is CSVVGDRDMNTEAFF. Combining the CDR3 with reference TRBV29-1 and TRBJ1-1 gives the whole variable domain SAVISQKPSRDICQRGTSLTIQCQVDSQVTMMFWYRQQPGQSLTLIATANQGSEATYESGFVIDKFPISRPNLTFSTLTVSNMSPEDSSIYLCSVVGDRDMNTEAFFGQGTRLTVV.

This clonotype was seen ten or more times. CDR3 in amino acids: CASSVALGEAYNEQFF. The DNA of the CDR3 is TGTGCCAGCAGCGTAGCCCTCGGGGAAGCCTACAATGAGCAGTTCTTC. V and J are TRBV9 and TRBJ2-1; TRBD2 might be the D (5 bases). Germline V gene lookup returns CDR1 SGDLS and CDR2 YYNGEE. CDR3 size: 16 residues. Trimming stripped 0 bases from V and 2 bases from J, with 12 bases between.

There are many counts of this clonotype. The genes are TRBV6-5 and TRBJ2-1; 8 nucleotides agree with TRBD1. CDR3 size: 15 residues. Germline V CDR1 and CDR2: MNHEY, SVGAGI. With 2 bases clipped from V and 7 bases from J, the junction kept 7 bases outside the gene matches. This CDR3 is CASSYLGQANNEQFF. CDR3 coding DNA: TGTGCCAGCAGTTACCTGGGACAGGCTAATAATGAGCAGTTCTTC.

There are many counts of this clonotype. The rearrangement uses TRBV14 and TRBJ2-1; D uncertain. The V gene's germline CDR1 is SGHDN and CDR2 FVKESK. Trimming took off 4 bases at V and 0 bases at J, with 10 bases between the two ends. The CDR3 sequence is 15 residues long. CDR3 coding DNA: TGTGCCAGCAGCCCCGACGTCCACTCCTACAATGAGCAGTTCTTC. Its translation: CASSPDVHSYNEQFF. Complete variable domain (other parts from reference TRBV14 and TRBJ2-1): EAGVTQFPSHSVIEKGQTVTLRCDPISGHDNLYWYRRVMGKEIKFLLHFVKESKQDESGMPNNRFLAERTGGTYSTLKVQPAELEDSGVYFCASSPDVHSYNEQFFGPGTRLTVL.